This T cell receptor (beta chain) was sequenced in a study of CD8+CD57+ T cells in acquired aplastic anemia. The CDR3 totals 16 residues. The germline V gene has CDR1 SGHDN and CDR2 FVKESK. Trimming removed 0 bases at V and 0 bases at J, with 10 bases between. The study profiled TCR beta VDJ and CDR3 using genomic DNA as template. One entry per CDR3 protein results from TCRdb running MiXCR on the reads. The sample lists around 150,000 distinct CDR3 sequences; 71% were seen once. Individuals selected for sequencing had exhibited CD8+CD57+ cell expansion on flow cytometry. This clonotype was obtained from a human donor with aplastic anemia. Material: sorted CD4+, CD8+, or CD8+CD57+ T cells (not recorded which) from PBMCs. J is TRBJ2-3 and V is TRBV14, with unresolved D. CDR3 sequence reads: CASSQDHYTSTDTQYF. The CDR3 DNA is TGTGCCAGCAGCCAAGACCATTATACTAGCACAGATACGCAGTATTTT.